These T cell receptor beta chains were read from a single sample in a study of blood T cell repertoires in COVID-19. Repertoires were generated with immunoSEQ multiplex PCR, while TCRdb's copy carries only in-frame clones and drops some. The sample consists of about 140,000 clones, 85% of them appearing once. Sequenced sample: PBMCs or T cells enriched from blood (not recorded which). The source is a middle-aged woman who had recovered from COVID-19. CDR3s include the opening cysteine and the closing phenylalanine or tryptophan. D genes are given only for firm matches. The listing skips clone size in some rows; elsewhere it reads once, few, many or a size class.

15	TRBV3-1/TRBV3-2	once	TRBJ2-7	TRBD2	TGTGCCAGCAGCCCTTATAGCGGGTTAACCTACGAGCAGTACTTC	CASSPYSGLTYEQYF
14	TRBV15	-	TRBJ2-5	-	TGTGCCACCAGCAGAGATTTAGGGGGAGAGACCCAGTACTTC	CATSRDLGGETQYF
13	TRBV3-1/TRBV3-2	-	TRBJ1-2	-	TGTGCCAGCAGCCAAGTGGGCTTTTCCGGCTACACCTTC	CASSQVGFSGYTF
19	TRBV9	-	TRBJ2-6	-	TGTGCCAGCAGCGTAAGCAGGGTAACGTTTCGAAGTGGGGCCAACGTCCTGACTTTC	CASSVSRVTFRSGANVLTF
15	TRBV7-9	-	TRBJ2-3	-	TGTGCCAGCAGTACAGGGTTTAGGGCTTCTGATACGCAGTATTTT	CASSTGFRASDTQYF
14	TRBV28	-	TRBJ1-5	-	TGTGCCAGCAGTTTATCAGGGAACAATCAGCCCCAGCATTTT	CASSLSGNNQPQHF
16	TRBV6-1	-	TRBJ2-7	TRBD1	TGTGCCAGCAGTGAAGGGACAGGGGTGTTCTCCTACGAGCAGTACTTC	CASSEGTGVFSYEQYF
14	TRBV4-1	-	TRBJ2-7	-	TGCGCCAGCAGCCCCTCGGACTGGACCTACGAGCAGTACTTC	CASSPSDWTYEQYF
13	TRBV5-4	medium-sized	TRBJ1-1	-	TGTGCCAGCAGTCCCACAGGGAACACTGAAGCTTTCTTT	CASSPTGNTEAFF
14	TRBV4-2	-	TRBJ1-1	-	TGTGCCAGCAGCCAAGGACAGACGAACACTGAAGCTTTCTTT	CASSQGQTNTEAFF
13	TRBV6-4	-	TRBJ1-2	-	TGTGCCAGCAGATCCAATAGAGACTATGGCTACACCTTC	CASRSNRDYGYTF
13	TRBV28	-	TRBJ1-2	-	TGTGCCAGCAGTTTTGGACAGAACTATGGCTACACCTTC	CASSFGQNYGYTF
12	TRBV2	-	TRBJ1-1	-	TGTGCCAGCAGTGCTACAGTGTCTGAAGCTTTCTTT	CASSATVSEAFF
15	TRBV7-9	-	TRBJ1-2	-	TGTGCCAGTAATCCTACGTACGGGATGGACTATGGCTACACCTTC	CASNPTYGMDYGYTF
14	TRBV18	-	TRBJ2-7	-	TGTGCCAGCTCACCACCGGGGGCACTAAGGGAGCAGTACTTC	CASSPPGALREQYF
15	TRBV5-6	-	TRBJ1-1	TRBD1	TGTGCCAGCAGCTTGGCTGTTGGTCGACAGGGGGGGACTTTCTTT	CASSLAVGRQGGTFF
13	TRBV5-1	-	TRBJ2-2	TRBD1	TGCGCCAGCACCAGGGGGCACACCGGGGAGCTGTTTTTT	CASTRGHTGELFF
15	TRBV11-2	-	TRBJ2-1	TRBD1	TGTGCCAGCAGCCTCGGCGCCACAGGGGGCTATGAGCAGTTCTTC	CASSLGATGGYEQFF
12	TRBV3-1/TRBV3-2	few	TRBJ1-2	TRBD1	TGTGCCAGCAGCCAACCCAGGGGGAGGAATACCTTC	CASSQPRGRNTF
14	TRBV19	-	TRBJ2-1	TRBD1	TGTGCCAGTAGTTACAGGGGGCCTTACAATGAGCAGTTCTTC	CASSYRGPYNEQFF
13	TRBV5-4	-	TRBJ1-1	TRBD1	TGTGCCAGCAAGCCGGGACAGGGAGGGGAAGCTTTCTTT	CASKPGQGGEAFF
14	TRBV2	once	TRBJ2-7	TRBD1	TGTGCCAGCACCGGATGGGACAGTCCGTGGGAGCAGTACTTC	CASTGWDSPWEQYF
16	TRBV24-1	-	TRBJ2-2	TRBD2	TGTGCCACCAGTGATTCGGGGAGGGCGAACACCGGGGAGCTGTTTTTT	CATSDSGRANTGELFF
15	TRBV2	-	TRBJ1-3	-	TGTGCCAGCATCCCGGACACAAGCTCTGGAAACACCATATATTTT	CASIPDTSSGNTIYF
16	TRBV18	-	TRBJ1-3	TRBD1	TGTGCCAGCTCACCTAGACAACAGGGGTCTGGAAACACCATATATTTT	CASSPRQQGSGNTIYF
17	TRBV7-9	-	TRBJ2-5	-	TGTGCCAGCAGCTTAGTGGGGCTTAACGACGCCCAAGAGACCCAGTACTTC	CASSLVGLNDAQETQYF
14	TRBV2	-	TRBJ2-1	TRBD1	TGTGCCAGCAGCTCCGAGGGGGCGCCGAGGGAGCAGTTCTTC	CASSSEGAPREQFF
14	TRBV11-2	-	TRBJ2-1	-	TGTGCCAGCAGCTTACTGCGGGGCTACAATGAGCAGTTCTTC	CASSLLRGYNEQFF
14	TRBV30	-	TRBJ1-5	TRBD1	TGTGCCTGGAGCGAGAGACAGGGTGGCCAGCCCCAGCATTTT	CAWSERQGGQPQHF
14	TRBV13	once	TRBJ1-3	-	TGTGCCAGCAGCTCCGCGGGGCTCGAGGACACCATATATTTT	CASSSAGLEDTIYF
14	TRBV3-1/TRBV3-2	-	TRBJ1-1	TRBD1	TGTGCCAGCAGCCGTGGGCGGGGACAGGGAAGAGCTTTCTTT	CASSRGRGQGRAFF
12	TRBV11-2	-	TRBJ2-2	-	TGTGCCAGCAACACAAACCGGAGAGAGCTGTTTTTT	CASNTNRRELFF
19	TRBV9	-	TRBJ2-3	TRBD2	TGTGCCAGCAGCGTAGCTCTGTCTAGCGGTCCTTTTAGCACAGATACGCAGTATTTT	CASSVALSSGPFSTDTQYF
12	TRBV3-1/TRBV3-2	-	TRBJ1-2	-	TGTGCCAGCAGCACCCAGAACTATGGCTACACCTTC	CASSTQNYGYTF
16	TRBV11-2	few	TRBJ2-2	-	TGTGCCAGCAAGGGGCTCAGTGGAAGGGCCACCGGGGAGCTGTTTTTT	CASKGLSGRATGELFF
15	TRBV11-2	-	TRBJ1-3	-	TGTGCCAGTATGAGCATCCGGGGTCGCGGAAACACCATATATTTT	CASMSIRGRGNTIYF
11	TRBV2	-	TRBJ1-1	-	TGTGCCAGCAGTGGCGGCACTGAAGCTTTCTTT	CASSGGTEAFF
14	TRBV10-3	-	TRBJ1-2	-	TGTGCCATCACCCAGGACCAAGGACTCTATGGCTACACCTTC	CAITQDQGLYGYTF
15	TRBV7-3	-	TRBJ2-6	-	TGTGCCAGCACCGAACAGGTCTCTGGGGCCAACGTCCTGACTTTC	CASTEQVSGANVLTF
12	TRBV5-6	once	TRBJ1-2	-	TGTGCCAGCAGCCCACAGGATAATGGCTACACCTTC	CASSPQDNGYTF
14	TRBV9	-	TRBJ1-3	TRBD1	TGTGCCAGCGGAGGGACAGGGGCTGGAAACACCATATATTTT	CASGGTGAGNTIYF
15	TRBV19	-	TRBJ1-5	-	TGTGCCAGTAGTAGGGCGACCGGTTTCAATCAGCCCCAGCATTTT	CASSRATGFNQPQHF
12	TRBV7-8	-	TRBJ1-6	-	TGTGCCAGCAGCTTAGTAAATTCACCCCTCCACTTT	CASSLVNSPLHF
14	TRBV19	-	TRBJ1-2	-	TGTGCCAGTAGTAGAGCGGGACCTAACTATGGCTACACCTTC	CASSRAGPNYGYTF
14	TRBV9	-	TRBJ2-3	TRBD2	TGTGCCCGCAGCGCGGGGGGGGGCCCAGATACGCAGTATTTT	CARSAGGGPDTQYF
16	TRBV4-1	-	TRBJ1-2	TRBD1	TGCGCCAGCAGCCAAGATCCGGGACAGGGGAGGAGTGGCTACACCTTC	CASSQDPGQGRSGYTF
16	TRBV10-3	once	TRBJ2-5	TRBD1	TGTGCCATCAGTGATTTGGACAGGAGGACTGAAGAGACCCAGTACTTC	CAISDLDRRTEETQYF
15	TRBV19	-	TRBJ1-5	TRBD1	TGTGCCAGTACCCAGGGGACAGGGGGCAATCAGCCCCAGCATTTT	CASTQGTGGNQPQHF
15	TRBV6-5	-	TRBJ2-7	-	TGTGCCAGCAGTTACTTGGGTGGGGGGTCCTACGAGCAGTACTTC	CASSYLGGGSYEQYF